This T cell receptor (beta chain) was identified in a study of blood T cells in healthy people across ages. Findings and caveats of the study: The long-lived group displayed more naive CD4+ cells, plus higher diversity, than the aged donors did. Researchers report that TCR beta diversity correlated strongly with naive T cell percentage.

Primers used in a second PCR of about 7 to 11 cycles were a sample-barcoded 5' primer and a J-beta primer mix. TCRdb reanalysed the 5' RACE reads using MiXCR and keeps one entry per CDR3 protein. The profile shows about 930,000 distinct CDR3 sequences, about 27% of them singletons. This clonotype was observed a handful of times. Its antigen is as yet unknown. The same data also contributed to another study, on T cells of mothers and their children. That study adds: A few mothers and their six children, all healthy Caucasians, donated. Detection of persistent microchimeric T cell clones did not occur.

Sample: blood. The clonotype originates from a woman aged 40 to 50 in good health.

The CDR3, as DNA: TGTGCCAGCAGCCCCGGACAGGGAGGGCCTAACTATGGCTACACCTTC. Protein sequence: CASSPGQGGPNYGYTF. The chain is built from TRBV7-2 and TRBJ1-2; 8 bases match TRBD1. Germline-derived CDR1 and CDR2 are SGHTA and FQGNSA. The junction had 8 bases not matched to a gene; V was cut back by 5 bases and J by 0 bases. This CDR3 contains 16 residues. The entire variable domain, with the rest obtained from reference TRBV7-2 and TRBJ1-2, is as follows: GAGVSQSPSNKVTEKGKDVELRCDPISGHTALYWYRQSLGQGLEFLIYFQGNSAPDKSGLPSDRFSAERTGGSVSTLTIQRTQQEDSAVYLCASSPGQGGPNYGYTFGSGTRLTVV.